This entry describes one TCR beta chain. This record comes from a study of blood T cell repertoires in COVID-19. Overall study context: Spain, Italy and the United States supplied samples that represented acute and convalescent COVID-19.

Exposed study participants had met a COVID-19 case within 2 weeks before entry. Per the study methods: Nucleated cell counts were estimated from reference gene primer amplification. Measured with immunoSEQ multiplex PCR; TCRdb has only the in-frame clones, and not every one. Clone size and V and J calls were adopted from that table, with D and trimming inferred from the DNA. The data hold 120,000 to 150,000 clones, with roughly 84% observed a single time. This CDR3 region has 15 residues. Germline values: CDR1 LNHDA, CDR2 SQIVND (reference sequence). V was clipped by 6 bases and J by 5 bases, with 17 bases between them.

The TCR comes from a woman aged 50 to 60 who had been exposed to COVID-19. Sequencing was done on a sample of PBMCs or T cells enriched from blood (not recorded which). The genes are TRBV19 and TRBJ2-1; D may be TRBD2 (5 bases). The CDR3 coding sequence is TGTGCCAGTAGCCCTCGGGCGGGCCAAAACAATGAGCAGTTCTTC. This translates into CASSPRAGQNNEQFF.